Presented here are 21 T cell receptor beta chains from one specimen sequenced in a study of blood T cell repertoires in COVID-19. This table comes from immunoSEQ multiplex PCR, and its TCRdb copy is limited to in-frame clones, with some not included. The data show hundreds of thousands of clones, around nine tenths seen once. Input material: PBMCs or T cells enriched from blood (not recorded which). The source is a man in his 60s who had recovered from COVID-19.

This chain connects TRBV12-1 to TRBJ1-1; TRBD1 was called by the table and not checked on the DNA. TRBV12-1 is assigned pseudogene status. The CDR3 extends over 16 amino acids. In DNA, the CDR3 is TGTGCCAGCAGCTTTTCTGGCAGGGGGAGCAACACTGAAGCTTTCTTT. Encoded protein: CASSFSGRGSNTEAFF.

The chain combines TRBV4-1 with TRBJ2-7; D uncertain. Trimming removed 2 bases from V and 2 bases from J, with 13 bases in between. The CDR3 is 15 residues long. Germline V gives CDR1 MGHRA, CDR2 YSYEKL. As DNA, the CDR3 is TGCGCCAGCAGCCAACAGCCGGGTCCTCCCTACGAGCAGTACTTC. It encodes CASSQQPGPPYEQYF.

This chain's CDR3 is CAISERDYNEQFF. CDR3 DNA: TGTGCCATCAGTGAGCGGGACTACAATGAGCAGTTCTTC. This rearrangement joins TRBV10-3 to TRBJ2-1, with D tentatively TRBD2 (5 bases). CDR1 and CDR2 from the germline V gene are ENHRY and SYGVKD. Trimming removed 2 bases at V and 3 bases at J, with 5 bases between. There are 13 residues in the CDR3.

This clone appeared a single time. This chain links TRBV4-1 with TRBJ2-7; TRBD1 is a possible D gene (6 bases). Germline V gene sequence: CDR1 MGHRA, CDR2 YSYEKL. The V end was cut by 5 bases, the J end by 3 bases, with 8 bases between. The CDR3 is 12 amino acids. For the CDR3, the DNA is TGCGCCAGCAGCGGGGACATCTACGAGCAGTACTTC. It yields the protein CASSGDIYEQYF.

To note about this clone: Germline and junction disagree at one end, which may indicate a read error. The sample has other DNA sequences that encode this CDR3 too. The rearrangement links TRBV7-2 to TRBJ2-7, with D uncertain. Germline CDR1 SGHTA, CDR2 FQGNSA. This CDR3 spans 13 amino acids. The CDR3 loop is CASSLVLEREQYF. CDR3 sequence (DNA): TGTGCCAGCAGCTTAGTTTTGGAGCGCGAGCAATACTTC.

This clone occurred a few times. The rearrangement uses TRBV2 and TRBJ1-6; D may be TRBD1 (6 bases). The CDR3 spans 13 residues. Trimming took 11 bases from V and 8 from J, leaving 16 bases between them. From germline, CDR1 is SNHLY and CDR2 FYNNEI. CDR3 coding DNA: TGTGCCGGCCGACAGGCCCCGGATTCACCCCTCCACTTT. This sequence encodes CAGRQAPDSPLHF.

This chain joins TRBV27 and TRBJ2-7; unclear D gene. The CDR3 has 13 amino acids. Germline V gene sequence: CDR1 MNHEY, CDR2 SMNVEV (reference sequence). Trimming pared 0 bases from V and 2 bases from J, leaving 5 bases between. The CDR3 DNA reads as TGTGCCAGCAGTTTATCCGTTACCTACGAGCAGTACTTC. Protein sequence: CASSLSVTYEQYF.

CDR3 residues: CASSLHYRDRASETQYF. The CDR3 DNA sequence: TGTGCCAGCAGCTTACATTATCGGGACAGAGCTTCGGAGACCCAGTACTTC. The chain is built from TRBV7-3 and TRBJ2-5; 7 bases agree with TRBD1. V gave up 2 bases and J gave up 5 bases; unmatched junction bases: 14. This CDR3 is built from 17 residues. CDR1 and CDR2 (germline): SGHTA, FQGTGA.

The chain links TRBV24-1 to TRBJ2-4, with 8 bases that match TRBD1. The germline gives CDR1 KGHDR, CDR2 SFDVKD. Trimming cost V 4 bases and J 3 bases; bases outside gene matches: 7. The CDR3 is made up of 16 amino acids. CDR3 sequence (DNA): TGTGCCACCAGTGACTCCGACAGGGGTAACAAAAACATTCAGTACTTC. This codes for CATSDSDRGNKNIQYF.

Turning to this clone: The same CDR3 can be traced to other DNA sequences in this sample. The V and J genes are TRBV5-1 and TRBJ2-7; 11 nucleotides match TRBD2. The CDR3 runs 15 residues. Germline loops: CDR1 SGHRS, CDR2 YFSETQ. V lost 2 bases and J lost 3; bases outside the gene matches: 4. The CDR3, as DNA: TGCGCCAGCAGCTTTACTAGCGGGAGTAGCTACGAGCAGTACTTC. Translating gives CASSFTSGSSYEQYF.

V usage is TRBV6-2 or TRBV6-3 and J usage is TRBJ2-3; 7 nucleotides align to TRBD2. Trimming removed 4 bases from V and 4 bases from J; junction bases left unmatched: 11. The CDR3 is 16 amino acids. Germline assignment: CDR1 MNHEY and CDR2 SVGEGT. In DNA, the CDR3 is TGTGCCAGCAGTTTCTTTGGCGGGAGAGGTGCAGATACGCAGTATTTT. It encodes CASSFFGGRGADTQYF.

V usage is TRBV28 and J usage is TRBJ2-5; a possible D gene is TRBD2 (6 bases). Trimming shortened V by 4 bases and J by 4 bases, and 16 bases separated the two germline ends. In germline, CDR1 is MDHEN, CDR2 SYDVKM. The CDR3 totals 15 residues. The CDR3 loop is CASSSGTGYAETQYF. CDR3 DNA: TGTGCCAGCAGTTCCGGGACTGGCTATGCAGAGACCCAGTACTTC.

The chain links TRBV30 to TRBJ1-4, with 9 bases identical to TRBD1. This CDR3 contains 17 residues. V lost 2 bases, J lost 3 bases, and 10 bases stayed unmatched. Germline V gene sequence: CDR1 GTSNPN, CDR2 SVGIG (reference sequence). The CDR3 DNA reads TGTGCCTGGAGTCCCCCCGGGACAGGGAAAGCTAATGAAAAACTGTTTTTT. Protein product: CAWSPPGTGKANEKLFF.

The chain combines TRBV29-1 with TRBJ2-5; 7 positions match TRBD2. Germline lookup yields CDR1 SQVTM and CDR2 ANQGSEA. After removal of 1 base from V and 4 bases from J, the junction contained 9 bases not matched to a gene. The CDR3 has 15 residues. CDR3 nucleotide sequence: TGCAGCGTTGAAGGGAGAGGGAGGGCGGTAGAGACCCAGTACTTC. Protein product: CSVEGRGRAVETQYF.

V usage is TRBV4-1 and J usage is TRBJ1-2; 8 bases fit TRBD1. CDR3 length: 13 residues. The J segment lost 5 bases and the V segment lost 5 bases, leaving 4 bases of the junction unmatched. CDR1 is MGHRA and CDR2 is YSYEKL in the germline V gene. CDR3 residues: CASSETGEYGYTF. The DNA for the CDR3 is TGCGCCAGCAGCGAGACAGGGGAGTATGGCTACACCTTC.

The CDR3 spells CASSLRGYNEQFF. As DNA, the CDR3 is TGTGCCAGCAGTTTACGGGGCTACAATGAGCAGTTCTTC. The gene calls are TRBV27 and TRBJ2-1; D possibly corresponds to TRBD2 (5 bases). The CDR3 covers 13 residues. V lost 2 bases and J 3 bases, leaving 5 bases between the germline ends. In germline, CDR1 is MNHEY, CDR2 SMNVEV (reference sequence).

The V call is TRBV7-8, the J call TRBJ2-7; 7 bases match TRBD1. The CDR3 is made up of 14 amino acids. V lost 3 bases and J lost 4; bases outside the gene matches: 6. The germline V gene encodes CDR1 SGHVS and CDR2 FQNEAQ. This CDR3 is CASSFGQGVYEQYF. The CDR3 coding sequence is TGTGCCAGCAGCTTCGGCCAGGGGGTTTACGAGCAGTACTTC.

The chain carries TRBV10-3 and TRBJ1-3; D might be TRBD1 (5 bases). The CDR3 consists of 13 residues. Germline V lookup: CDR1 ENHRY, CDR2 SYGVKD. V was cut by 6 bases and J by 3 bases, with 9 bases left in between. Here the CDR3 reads CAIRGPDGNTIYF. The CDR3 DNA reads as TGTGCCATCAGGGGGCCCGATGGAAACACCATATATTTT.

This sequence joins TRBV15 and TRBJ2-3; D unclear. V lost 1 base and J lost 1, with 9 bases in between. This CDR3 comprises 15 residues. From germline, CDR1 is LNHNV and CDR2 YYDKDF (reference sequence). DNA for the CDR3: TGTGCCACCAGCAGAGCAGCGATGGGCACAGATACGCAGTATTTT. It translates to CATSRAAMGTDTQYF.

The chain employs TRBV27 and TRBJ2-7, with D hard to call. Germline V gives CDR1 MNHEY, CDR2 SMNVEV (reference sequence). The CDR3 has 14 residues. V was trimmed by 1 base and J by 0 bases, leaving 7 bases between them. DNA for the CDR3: TGTGCCAGCAGTTTATGGCTCCACTCCTACGAGCAGTACTTC. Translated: CASSLWLHSYEQYF.

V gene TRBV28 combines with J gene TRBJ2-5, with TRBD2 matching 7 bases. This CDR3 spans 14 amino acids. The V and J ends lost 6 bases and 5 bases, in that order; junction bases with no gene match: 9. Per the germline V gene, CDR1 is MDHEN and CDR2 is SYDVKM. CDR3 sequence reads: CASRAREYWETQYF. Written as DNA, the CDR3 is TGTGCCAGCAGGGCGCGGGAGTACTGGGAGACCCAGTACTTC.